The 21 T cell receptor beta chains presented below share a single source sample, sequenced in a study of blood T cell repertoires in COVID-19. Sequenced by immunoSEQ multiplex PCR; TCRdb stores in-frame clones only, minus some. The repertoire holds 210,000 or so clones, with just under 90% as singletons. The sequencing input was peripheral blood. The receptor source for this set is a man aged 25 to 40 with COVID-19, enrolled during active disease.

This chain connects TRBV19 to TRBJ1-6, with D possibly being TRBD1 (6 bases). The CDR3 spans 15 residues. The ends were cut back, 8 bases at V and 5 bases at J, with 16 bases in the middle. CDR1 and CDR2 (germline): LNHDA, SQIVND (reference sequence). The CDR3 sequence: CASENRDTNNSPLHF. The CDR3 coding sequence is TGTGCCAGTGAAAACCGGGACACCAATAATTCACCCCTCCACTTT. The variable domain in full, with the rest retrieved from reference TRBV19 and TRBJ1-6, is DGGITQSPKYLFRKEGQNVTLSCEQNLNHDAMYWYRQDPGQGLRLIYYSQIVNDFQKGDIAEGYSVSREKKESFPLTVTSAQKNPTAFYLCASENRDTNNSPLHFGNGTRLTVT.

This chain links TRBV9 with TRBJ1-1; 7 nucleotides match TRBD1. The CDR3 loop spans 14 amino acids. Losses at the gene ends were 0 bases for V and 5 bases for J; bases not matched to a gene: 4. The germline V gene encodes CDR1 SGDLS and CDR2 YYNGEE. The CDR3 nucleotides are TGTGCCAGCAGCGTAGGACAGGGTAGGACTGAAGCTTTCTTT. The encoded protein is CASSVGQGRTEAFF.

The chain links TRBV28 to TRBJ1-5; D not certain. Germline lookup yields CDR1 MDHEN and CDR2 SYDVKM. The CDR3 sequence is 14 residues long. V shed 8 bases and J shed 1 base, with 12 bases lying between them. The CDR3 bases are TGTGCCAGCTCCTTGGGAGGGAGCAATCAGCCCCAGCATTTT. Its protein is CASSLGGSNQPQHF.

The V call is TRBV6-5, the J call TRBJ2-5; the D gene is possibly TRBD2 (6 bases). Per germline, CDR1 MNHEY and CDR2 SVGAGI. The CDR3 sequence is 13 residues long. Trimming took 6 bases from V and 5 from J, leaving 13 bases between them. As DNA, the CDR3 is TGTGCCAGCAGACGAGGGACTGCCGAGACCCAGTACTTC. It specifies CASRRGTAETQYF.

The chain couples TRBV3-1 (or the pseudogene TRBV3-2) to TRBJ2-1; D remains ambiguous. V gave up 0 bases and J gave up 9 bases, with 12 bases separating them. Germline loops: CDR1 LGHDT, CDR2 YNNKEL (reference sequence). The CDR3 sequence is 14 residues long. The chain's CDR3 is CASSQDTQAREQFF. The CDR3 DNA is TGTGCCAGCAGCCAAGATACGCAGGCCCGTGAGCAGTTCTTC.

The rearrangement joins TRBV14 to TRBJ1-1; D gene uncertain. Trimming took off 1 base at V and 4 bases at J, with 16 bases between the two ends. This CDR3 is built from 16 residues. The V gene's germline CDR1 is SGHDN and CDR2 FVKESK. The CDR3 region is CASSQGWLGGSTEAFF. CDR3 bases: TGTGCCAGCAGCCAAGGATGGTTGGGAGGAAGCACTGAAGCTTTCTTT.

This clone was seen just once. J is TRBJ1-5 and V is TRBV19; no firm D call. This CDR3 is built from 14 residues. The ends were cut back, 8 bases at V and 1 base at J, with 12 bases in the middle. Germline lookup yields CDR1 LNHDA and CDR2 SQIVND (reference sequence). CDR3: CASGPFPSNQPQHF. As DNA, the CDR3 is TGTGCCAGTGGCCCTTTTCCGAGCAATCAGCCCCAGCATTTT.

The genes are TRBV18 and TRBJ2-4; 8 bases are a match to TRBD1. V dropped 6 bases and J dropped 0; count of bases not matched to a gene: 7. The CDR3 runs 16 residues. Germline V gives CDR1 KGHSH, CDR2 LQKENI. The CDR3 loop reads CASSLDRGLAKNIQYF. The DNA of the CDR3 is TGTGCCAGCTCCCTCGACAGGGGCCTAGCCAAAAACATTCAGTACTTC. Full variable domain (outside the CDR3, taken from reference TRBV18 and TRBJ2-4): NAGVMQNPRHLVRRRGQEARLRCSPMKGHSHVYWYRQLPEEGLKFMVYLQKENIIDESGMPKERFSAEFPKEGPSILRIQQVVRGDSAAYFCASSLDRGLAKNIQYFGAGTRLSVL.

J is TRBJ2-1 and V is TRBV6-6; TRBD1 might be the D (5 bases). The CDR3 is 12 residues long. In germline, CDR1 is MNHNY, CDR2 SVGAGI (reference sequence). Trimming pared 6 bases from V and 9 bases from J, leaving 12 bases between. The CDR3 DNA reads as TGTGCCAGCAGCCAAATGGGGCCTGAGCAGTTCTTC. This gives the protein CASSQMGPEQFF.

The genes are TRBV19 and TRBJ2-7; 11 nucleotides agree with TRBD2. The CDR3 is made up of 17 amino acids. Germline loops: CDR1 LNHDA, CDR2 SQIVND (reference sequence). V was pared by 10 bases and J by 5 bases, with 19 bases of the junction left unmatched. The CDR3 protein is CATAMTGISGREDEQYF. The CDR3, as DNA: TGTGCCACCGCTATGACGGGGATTAGCGGGAGGGAGGACGAGCAGTACTTC. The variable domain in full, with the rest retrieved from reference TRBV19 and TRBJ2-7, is DGGITQSPKYLFRKEGQNVTLSCEQNLNHDAMYWYRQDPGQGLRLIYYSQIVNDFQKGDIAEGYSVSREKKESFPLTVTSAQKNPTAFYLCATAMTGISGREDEQYFGPGTRLTVT.

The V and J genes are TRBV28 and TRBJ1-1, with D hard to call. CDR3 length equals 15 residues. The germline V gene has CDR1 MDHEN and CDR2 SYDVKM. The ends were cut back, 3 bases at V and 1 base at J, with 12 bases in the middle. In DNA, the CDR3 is TGTGCCAGCAGTTTCGGGAAAACGGGGAACACTGAAGCTTTCTTT. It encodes CASSFGKTGNTEAFF.

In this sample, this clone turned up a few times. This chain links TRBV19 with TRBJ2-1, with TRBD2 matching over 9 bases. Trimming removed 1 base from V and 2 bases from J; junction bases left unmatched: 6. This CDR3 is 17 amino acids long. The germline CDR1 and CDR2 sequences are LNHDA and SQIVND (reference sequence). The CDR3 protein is CASSIGLAGATYNEQFF. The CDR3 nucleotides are TGTGCCAGTAGTATAGGGTTAGCGGGGGCGACCTACAATGAGCAGTTCTTC.

CDR3 amino acids: CASSLAPGQGAEAFF. CDR3 nucleotide sequence: TGTGCCAGCAGCTTAGCACCGGGACAGGGGGCTGAAGCTTTCTTT. The chain carries TRBV7-9 and TRBJ1-1; 11 bases fit TRBD1. The CDR3 extends over 15 amino acids. CDR1 is SEHNR, CDR2 FQNEAQ, per germline (reference sequence). Losses at the gene ends were 0 bases for V and 6 bases for J; bases not matched to a gene: 3.

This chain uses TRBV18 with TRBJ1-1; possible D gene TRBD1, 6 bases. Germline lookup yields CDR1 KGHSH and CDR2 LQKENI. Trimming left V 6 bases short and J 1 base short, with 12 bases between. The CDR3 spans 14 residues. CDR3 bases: TGTGCCAGCTCGCCCAGACAGGAGAACACTGAAGCTTTCTTT. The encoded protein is CASSPRQENTEAFF.

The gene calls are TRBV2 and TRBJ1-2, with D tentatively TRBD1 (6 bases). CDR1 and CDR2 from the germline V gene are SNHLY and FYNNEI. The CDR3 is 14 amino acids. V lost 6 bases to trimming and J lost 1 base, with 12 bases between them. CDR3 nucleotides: TGTGCCAGCAGGGGGGGAGGGGGTAACTATGGCTACACCTTC. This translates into CASRGGGGNYGYTF.

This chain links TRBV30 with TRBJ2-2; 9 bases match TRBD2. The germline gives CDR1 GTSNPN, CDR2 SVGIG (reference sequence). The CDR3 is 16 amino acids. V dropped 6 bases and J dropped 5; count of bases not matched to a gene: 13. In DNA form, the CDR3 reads TGTGCCTGTCGCTGGCGGGGGGGTTGGGCAACCGGGGAGCTGTTTTTT. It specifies CACRWRGGWATGELFF.

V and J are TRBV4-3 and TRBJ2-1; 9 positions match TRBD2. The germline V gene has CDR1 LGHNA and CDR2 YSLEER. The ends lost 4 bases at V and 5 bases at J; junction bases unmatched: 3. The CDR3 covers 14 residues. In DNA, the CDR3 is TGCGCCAGCAGCCGGGCTAGCGGGGACAATGAGCAGTTCTTC. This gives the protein CASSRASGDNEQFF.

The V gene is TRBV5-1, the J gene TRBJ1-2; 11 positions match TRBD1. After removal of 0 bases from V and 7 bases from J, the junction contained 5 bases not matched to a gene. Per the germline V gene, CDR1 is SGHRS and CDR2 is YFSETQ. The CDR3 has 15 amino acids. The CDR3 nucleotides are TGCGCCAGCAGCTTGGTGGACAGGGGGCAAAGTGGCTACACCTTC. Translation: CASSLVDRGQSGYTF.

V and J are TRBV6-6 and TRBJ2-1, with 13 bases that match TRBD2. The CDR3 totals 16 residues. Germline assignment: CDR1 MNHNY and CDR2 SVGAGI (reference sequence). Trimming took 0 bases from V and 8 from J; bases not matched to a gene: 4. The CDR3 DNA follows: TGTGCCAGCAGTTACTCACTAGCGGGAGGGAGGGATGAGCAGTTCTTC. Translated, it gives CASSYSLAGGRDEQFF.

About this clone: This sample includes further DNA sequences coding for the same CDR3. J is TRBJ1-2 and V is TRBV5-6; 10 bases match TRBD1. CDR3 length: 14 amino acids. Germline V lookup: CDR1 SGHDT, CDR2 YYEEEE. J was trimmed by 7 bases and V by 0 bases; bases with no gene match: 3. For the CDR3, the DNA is TGTGCCAGCAGCTTGGGACAGGGGGCGGGTGGCTACACCTTC. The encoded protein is CASSLGQGAGGYTF.

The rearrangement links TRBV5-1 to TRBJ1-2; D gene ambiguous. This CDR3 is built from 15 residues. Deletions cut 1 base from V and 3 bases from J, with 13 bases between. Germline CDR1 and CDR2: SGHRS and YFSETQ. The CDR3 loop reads CASSLSGYEDYGYTF. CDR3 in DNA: TGCGCCAGCAGCTTGTCGGGATACGAGGACTATGGCTACACCTTC.